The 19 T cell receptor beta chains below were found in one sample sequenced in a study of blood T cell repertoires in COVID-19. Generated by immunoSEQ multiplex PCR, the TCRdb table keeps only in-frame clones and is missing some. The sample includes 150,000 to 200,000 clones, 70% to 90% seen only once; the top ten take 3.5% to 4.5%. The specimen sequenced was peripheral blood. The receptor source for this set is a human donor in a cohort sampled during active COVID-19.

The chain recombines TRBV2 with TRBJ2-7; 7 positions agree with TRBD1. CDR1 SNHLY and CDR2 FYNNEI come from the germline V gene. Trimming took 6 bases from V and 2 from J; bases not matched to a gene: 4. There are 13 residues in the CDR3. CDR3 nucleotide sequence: TGTGCCAGCAGGGGGGACAGTCCCTACGAGCAGTACTTC. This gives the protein CASRGDSPYEQYF.

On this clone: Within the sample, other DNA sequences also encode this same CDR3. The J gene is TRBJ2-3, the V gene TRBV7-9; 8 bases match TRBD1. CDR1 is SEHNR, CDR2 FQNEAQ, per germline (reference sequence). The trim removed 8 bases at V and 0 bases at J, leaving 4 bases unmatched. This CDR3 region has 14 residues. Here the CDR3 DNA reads TGTGCCAGCTCAGGGACAGGTAGCACAGATACGCAGTATTTT. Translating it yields CASSGTGSTDTQYF. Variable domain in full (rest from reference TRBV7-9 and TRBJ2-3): DTGVSQNPRHKITKRGQNVTFRCDPISEHNRLYWYRQTLGQGPEFLTYFQNEAQLEKSRLLSDRFSAERPKGSFSTLEIQRTEQGDSAMYLCASSGTGSTDTQYFGPGTRLTVL.

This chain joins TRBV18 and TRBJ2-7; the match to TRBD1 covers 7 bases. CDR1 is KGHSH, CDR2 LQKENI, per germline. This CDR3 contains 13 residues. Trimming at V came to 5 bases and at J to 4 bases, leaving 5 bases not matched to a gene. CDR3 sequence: CASSTGEGYEQYF. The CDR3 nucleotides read TGTGCCAGCTCAACAGGGGAAGGGTACGAGCAGTACTTC.

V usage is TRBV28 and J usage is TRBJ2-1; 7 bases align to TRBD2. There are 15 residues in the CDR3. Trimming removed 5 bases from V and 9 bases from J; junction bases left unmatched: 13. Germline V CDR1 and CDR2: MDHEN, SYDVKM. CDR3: CASSPRGAGLVEQFF. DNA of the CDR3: TGTGCCAGCAGTCCCCGGGGAGCGGGACTGGTTGAGCAGTTCTTC.

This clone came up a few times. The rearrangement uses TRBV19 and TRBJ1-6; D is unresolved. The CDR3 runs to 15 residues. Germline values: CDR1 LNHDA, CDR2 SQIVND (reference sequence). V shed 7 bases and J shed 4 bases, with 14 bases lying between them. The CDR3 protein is CASKEGGLYNSPLHF. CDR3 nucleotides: TGTGCCAGTAAGGAGGGAGGACTTTATAATTCACCCCTCCACTTT. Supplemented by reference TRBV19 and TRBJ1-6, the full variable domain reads DGGITQSPKYLFRKEGQNVTLSCEQNLNHDAMYWYRQDPGQGLRLIYYSQIVNDFQKGDIAEGYSVSREKKESFPLTVTSAQKNPTAFYLCASKEGGLYNSPLHFGNGTRLTVT.

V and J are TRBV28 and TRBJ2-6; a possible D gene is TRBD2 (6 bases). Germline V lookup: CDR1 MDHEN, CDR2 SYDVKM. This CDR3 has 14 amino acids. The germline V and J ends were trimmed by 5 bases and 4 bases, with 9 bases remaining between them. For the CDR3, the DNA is TGTGCCAGCAGTGGGACTCTCGGGGCCAACGTCCTGACTTTC. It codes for CASSGTLGANVLTF.

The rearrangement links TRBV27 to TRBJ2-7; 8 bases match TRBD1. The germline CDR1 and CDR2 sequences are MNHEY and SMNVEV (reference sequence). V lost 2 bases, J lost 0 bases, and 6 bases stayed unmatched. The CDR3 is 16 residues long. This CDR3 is CASSLGQGPLSYEQYF. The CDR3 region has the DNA TGTGCCAGCAGTTTAGGACAGGGCCCCCTCTCCTACGAGCAGTACTTC.

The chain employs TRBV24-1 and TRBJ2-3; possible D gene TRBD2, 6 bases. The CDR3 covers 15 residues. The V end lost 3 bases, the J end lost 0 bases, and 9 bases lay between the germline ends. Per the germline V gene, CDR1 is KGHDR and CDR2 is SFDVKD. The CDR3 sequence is CATSDNRGSTDTQYF. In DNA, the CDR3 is TGTGCCACCAGTGATAATCGGGGGAGCACAGATACGCAGTATTTT.

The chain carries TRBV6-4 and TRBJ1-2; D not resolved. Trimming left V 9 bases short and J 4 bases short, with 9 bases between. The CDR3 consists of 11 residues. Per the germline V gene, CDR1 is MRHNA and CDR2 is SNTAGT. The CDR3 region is CASRGSYGYTF. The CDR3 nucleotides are TGTGCCAGTAGAGGAAGCTATGGCTACACCTTC.

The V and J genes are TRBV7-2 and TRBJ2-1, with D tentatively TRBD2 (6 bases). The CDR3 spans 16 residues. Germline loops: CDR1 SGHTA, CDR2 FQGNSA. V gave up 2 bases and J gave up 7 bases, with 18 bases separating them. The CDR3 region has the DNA TGTGCCAGCAGCTTACGGGCTAGCGCCCTTTCGAATGAGCAGTTCTTC. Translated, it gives CASSLRASALSNEQFF.

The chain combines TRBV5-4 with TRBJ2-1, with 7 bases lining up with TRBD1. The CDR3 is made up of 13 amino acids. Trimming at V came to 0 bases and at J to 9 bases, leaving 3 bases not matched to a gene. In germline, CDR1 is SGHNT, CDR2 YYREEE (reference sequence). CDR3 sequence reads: CASSLDRGGEQFF. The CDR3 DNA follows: TGTGCCAGCAGCTTGGACAGGGGTGGTGAGCAGTTCTTC.

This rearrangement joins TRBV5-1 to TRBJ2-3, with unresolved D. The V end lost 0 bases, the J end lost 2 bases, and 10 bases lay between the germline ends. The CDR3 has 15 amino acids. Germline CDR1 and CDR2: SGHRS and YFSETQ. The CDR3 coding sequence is TGCGCCAGCAGCTTGGTTACTTTCTCCACAGATACGCAGTATTTT. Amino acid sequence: CASSLVTFSTDTQYF.

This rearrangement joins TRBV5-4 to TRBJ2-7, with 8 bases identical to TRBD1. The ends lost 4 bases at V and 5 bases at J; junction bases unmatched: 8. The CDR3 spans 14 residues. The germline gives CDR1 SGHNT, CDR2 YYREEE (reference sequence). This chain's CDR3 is CASSLLSGGNEQYF. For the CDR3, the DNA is TGTGCCAGCAGCCTCCTGTCAGGGGGCAACGAGCAGTACTTC.

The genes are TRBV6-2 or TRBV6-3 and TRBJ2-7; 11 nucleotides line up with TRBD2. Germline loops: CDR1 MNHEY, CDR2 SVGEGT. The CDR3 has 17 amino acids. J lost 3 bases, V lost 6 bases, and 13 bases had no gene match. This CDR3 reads CASSRLSTGTSGYEQYF. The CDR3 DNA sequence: TGTGCCAGCAGCCGCCTTTCCACCGGGACTAGCGGCTACGAGCAGTACTTC.

The CDR3 DNA is TGTGCCAGTAGTATCCGGTTGCAGGTTGAAGCTTTCTTT. This codes for CASSIRLQVEAFF. V and J are TRBV19 and TRBJ1-1, with unresolved D. Germline CDR1 LNHDA, CDR2 SQIVND (reference sequence). This CDR3 has 13 amino acids. V lost 3 bases and J 7 bases, leaving 12 bases between the germline ends.

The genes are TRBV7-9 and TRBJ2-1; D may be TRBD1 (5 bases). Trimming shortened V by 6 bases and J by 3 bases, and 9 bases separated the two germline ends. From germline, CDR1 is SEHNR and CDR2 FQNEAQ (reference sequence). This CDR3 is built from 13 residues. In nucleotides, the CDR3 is TGTGCCAGCAGTAAACAGGACTACAATGAGCAGTTCTTC. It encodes CASSKQDYNEQFF.

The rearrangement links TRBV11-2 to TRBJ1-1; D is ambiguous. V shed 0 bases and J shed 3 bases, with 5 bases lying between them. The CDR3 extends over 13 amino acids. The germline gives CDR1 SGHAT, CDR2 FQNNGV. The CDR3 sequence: CASSLERDTEAFF. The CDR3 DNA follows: TGTGCCAGCAGCTTAGAGAGGGACACTGAAGCTTTCTTT.

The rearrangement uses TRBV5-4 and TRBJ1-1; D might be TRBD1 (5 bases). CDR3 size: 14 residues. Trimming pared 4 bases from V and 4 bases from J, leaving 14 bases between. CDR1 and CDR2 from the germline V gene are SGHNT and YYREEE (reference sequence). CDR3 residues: CASSKTTGGTEAFF. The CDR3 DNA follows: TGTGCCAGCAGCAAGACAACAGGTGGCACTGAAGCTTTCTTT. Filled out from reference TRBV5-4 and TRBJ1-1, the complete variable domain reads ETGVTQSPTHLIKTRGQQVTLRCSSQSGHNTVSWYQQALGQGPQFIFQYYREEENGRGNFPPRFSGLQFPNYSSELNVNALELDDSALYLCASSKTTGGTEAFFGQGTRLTVV.

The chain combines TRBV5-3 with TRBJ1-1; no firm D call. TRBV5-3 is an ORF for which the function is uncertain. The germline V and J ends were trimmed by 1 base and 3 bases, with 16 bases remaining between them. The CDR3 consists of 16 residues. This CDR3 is CARSLCSGILDTEAFF. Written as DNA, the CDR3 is TGTGCCAGAAGCTTGTGTTCGGGGATCCTGGACACTGAAGCTTTCTTT.